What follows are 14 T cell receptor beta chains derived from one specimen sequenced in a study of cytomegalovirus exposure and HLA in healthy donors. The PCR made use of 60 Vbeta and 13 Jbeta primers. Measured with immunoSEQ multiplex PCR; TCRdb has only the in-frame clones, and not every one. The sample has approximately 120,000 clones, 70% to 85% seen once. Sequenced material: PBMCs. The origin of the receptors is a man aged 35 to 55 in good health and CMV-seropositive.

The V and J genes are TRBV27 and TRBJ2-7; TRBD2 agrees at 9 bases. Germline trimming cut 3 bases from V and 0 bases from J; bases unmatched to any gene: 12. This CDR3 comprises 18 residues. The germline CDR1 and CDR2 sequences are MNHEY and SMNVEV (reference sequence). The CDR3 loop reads CASSFRGGGSQSSYEQYF. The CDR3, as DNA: TGTGCCAGCAGTTTTCGCGGGGGGGGATCCCAGAGCTCCTACGAGCAGTACTTC.

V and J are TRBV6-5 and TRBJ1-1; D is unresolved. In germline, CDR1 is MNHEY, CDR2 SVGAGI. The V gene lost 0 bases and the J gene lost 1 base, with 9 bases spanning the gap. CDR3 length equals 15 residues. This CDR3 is CASSYSRGWNTEAFF. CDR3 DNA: TGTGCCAGCAGTTACTCGCGAGGGTGGAACACTGAAGCTTTCTTT.

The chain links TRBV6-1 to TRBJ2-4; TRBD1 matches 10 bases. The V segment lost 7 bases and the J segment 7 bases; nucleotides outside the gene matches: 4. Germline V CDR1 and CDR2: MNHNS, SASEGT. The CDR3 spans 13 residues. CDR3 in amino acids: CASIRTGGNIQYF. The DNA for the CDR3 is TGTGCCAGCATCCGGACAGGGGGGAACATTCAGTACTTC.

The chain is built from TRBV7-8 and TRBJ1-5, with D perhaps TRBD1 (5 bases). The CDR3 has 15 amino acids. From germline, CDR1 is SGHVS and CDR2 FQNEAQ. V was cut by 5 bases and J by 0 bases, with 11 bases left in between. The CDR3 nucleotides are TGTGCCAGCAGCGCGGGGGGAAGTAGCAATCAGCCCCAGCATTTT. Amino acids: CASSAGGSSNQPQHF.

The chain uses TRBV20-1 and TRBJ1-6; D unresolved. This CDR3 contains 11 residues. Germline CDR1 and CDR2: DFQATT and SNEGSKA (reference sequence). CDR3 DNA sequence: TGCAGCGCCCGGGGTAATTCACCCCTCCACTTT. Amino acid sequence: CSARGNSPLHF.

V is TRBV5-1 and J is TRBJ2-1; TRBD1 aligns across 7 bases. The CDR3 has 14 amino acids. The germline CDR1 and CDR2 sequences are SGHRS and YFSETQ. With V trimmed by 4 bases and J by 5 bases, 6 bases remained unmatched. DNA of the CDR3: TGCGCCAGCAGCAGGACAGGTGAAAACAATGAGCAGTTCTTC. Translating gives CASSRTGENNEQFF.

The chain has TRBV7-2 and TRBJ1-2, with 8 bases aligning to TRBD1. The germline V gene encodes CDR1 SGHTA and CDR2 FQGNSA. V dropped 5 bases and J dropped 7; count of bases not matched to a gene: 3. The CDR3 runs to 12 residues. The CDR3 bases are TGTGCCAGCAGCCCCGGACAGGGTGGCTACACCTTC. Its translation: CASSPGQGGYTF.

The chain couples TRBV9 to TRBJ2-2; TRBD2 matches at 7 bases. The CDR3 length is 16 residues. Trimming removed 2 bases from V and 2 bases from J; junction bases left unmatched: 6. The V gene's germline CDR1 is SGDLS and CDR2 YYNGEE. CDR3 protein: CASSVRDYGNTGELFF. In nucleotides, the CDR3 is TGTGCCAGCAGCGTGCGGGACTACGGAAACACCGGGGAGCTGTTTTTT.

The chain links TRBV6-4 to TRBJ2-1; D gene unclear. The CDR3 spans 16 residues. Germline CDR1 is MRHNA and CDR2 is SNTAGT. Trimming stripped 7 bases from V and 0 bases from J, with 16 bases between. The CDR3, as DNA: TGTGCCAGCAACGCAAACCCGACAAGCTCCTACAATGAGCAGTTCTTC. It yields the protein CASNANPTSSYNEQFF.

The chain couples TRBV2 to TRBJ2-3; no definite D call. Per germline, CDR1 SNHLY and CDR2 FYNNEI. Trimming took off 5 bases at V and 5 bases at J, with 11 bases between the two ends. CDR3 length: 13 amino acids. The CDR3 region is CASSRPSGDTQYF. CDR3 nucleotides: TGTGCCAGCAGTCGACCATCAGGAGATACGCAGTATTTT. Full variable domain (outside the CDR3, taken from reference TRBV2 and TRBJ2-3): EPEVTQTPSHQVTQMGQEVILRCVPISNHLYFYWYRQILGQKVEFLVSFYNNEISEKSEIFDDQFSVERPDGSNFTLKIRSTKLEDSAMYFCASSRPSGDTQYFGPGTRLTVL.

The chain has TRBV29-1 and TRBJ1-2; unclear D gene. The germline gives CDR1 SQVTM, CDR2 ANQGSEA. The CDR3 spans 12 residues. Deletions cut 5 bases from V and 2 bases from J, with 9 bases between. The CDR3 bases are TGCAGCGTTTATGGGCAGAACTATGGCTACACCTTC. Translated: CSVYGQNYGYTF.

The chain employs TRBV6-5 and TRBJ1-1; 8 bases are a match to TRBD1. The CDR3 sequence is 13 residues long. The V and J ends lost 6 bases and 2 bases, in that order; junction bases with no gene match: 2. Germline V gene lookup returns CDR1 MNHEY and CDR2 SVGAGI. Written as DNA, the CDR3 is TGTGCCAGCAGGGACAGGGATAACACTGAAGCTTTCTTT. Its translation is CASRDRDNTEAFF.

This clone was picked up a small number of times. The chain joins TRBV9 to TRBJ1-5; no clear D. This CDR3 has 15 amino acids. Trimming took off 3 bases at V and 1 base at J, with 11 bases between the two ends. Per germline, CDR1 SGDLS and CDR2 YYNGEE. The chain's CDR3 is CASSEGGGSNQPQHF. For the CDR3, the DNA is TGTGCCAGCAGCGAGGGAGGAGGGAGCAATCAGCCCCAGCATTTT.

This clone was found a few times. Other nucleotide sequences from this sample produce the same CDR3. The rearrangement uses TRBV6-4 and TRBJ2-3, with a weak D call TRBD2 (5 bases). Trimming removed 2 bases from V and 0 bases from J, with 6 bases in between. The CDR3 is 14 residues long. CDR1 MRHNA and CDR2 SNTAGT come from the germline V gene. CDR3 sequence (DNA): TGTGCCAGCAGTGACGGCGGGAGCACAGATACGCAGTATTTT. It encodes CASSDGGSTDTQYF.